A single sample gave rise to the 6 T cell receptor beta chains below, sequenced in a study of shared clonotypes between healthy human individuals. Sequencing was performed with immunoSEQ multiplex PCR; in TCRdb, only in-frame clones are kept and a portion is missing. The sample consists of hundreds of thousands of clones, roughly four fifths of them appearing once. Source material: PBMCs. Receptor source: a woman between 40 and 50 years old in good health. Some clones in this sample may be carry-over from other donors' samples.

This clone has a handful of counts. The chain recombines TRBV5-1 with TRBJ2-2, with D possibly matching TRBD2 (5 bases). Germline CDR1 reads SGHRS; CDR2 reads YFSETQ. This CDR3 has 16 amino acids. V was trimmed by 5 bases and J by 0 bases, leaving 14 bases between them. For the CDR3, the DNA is TGCGCCAGCAGGGTGGACTGGTTGCCGAACACCGGGGAGCTGTTTTTT. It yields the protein CASRVDWLPNTGELFF.

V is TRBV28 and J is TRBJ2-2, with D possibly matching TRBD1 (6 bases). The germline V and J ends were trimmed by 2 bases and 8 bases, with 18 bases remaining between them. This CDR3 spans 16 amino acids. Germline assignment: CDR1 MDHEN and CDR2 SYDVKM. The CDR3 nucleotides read TGTGCCAGCAGTTTAGGGTGGGGCAGGGGCGTTGGGGAGCTGTTTTTT. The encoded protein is CASSLGWGRGVGELFF.

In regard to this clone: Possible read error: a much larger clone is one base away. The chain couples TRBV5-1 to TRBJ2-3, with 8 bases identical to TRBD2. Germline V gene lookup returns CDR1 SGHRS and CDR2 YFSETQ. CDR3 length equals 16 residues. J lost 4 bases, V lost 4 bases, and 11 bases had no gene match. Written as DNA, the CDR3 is TGCGCCAGCAGCGAAAAGCCGGGACTAGGCTCAGATACGCAGTATTTT. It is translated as CASSEKPGLGSDTQYF.

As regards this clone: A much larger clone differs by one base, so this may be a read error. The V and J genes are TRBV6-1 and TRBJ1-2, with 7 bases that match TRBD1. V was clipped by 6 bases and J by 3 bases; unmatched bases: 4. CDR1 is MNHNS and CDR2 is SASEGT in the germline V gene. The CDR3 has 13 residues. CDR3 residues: CASSQGQDYGYTF. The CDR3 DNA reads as TGTGCCAGCAGCCAAGGACAGGACTATGGCTACACCTTC.

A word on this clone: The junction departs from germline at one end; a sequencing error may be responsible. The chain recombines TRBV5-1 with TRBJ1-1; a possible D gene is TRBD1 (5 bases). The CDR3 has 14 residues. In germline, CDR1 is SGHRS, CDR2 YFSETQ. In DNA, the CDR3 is TGTGCCAGCAGCTTGGATGGGGCGAACACTGAAGCTTTCTTT. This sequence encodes CASSLDGANTEAFF.

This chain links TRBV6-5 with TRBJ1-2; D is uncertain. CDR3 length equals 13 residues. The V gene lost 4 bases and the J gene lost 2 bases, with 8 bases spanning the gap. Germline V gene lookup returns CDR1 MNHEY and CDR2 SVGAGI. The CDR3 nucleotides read TGTGCCAGCAGTTTCAGGAACAACTATGGCTACACCTTC. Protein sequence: CASSFRNNYGYTF.